This record looks at one T cell receptor beta chain sequence and its context. Its specificity is not known. CDR3 length equals 13 residues. Trimming removed 3 bases from V and 9 bases from J, with 12 bases in between. This entry comes from a study of identical twins. Overall study findings and caveats: Out-of-frame sharing of TCR alpha in monozygotic twins was underestimated by models. Among out-of-frame alpha sequences shared by twins, low generation probability occurred in excess.

Healthy Caucasians alone served as donors. TCRdb re-analysed the 5' RACE reads in MiXCR, keeping a single row per CDR3 protein. This sample has 450,000 or so distinct CDR3 sequences; more than 20% occur once, and the top ten carry 2.9%. The sample was also reused in another study, on T cells expressing NK-cell markers. Per that paper: Several experiments added an anti-gamma-delta TCR antibody to sort only alpha-beta TCR T cells.

The sequence was obtained from a woman under 30 in good health. V is TRBV12-3 or TRBV12-4 and J is TRBJ2-1; the D call may be TRBD1 or TRBD2 (5 bases each). The sequencing input was CD4+ T cells sorted from blood. CDR3 region: CASSFEGPGEQFF. The CDR3 region has the DNA TGTGCCAGCAGTTTCGAGGGGCCCGGTGAGCAGTTCTTC.